Below are 10 T cell receptor beta chains sequenced from a single sample in a study of identical twins. One entry per CDR3 protein, called by TCRdb with MiXCR from the 5' RACE reads. The repertoire holds 540,000 or so distinct CDR3 sequences, with about a fifth as singletons. These sequences were also reported in another study, on yellow fever vaccine responses in identical twins.

The sequencing input was CD4+ T cells sorted from blood. These receptors were obtained from a woman between 18 and 29 years old in good health.

The chain carries TRBV20-1 and TRBJ1-3; weak D call: TRBD1 (5 bases). CDR1 is DFQATT and CDR2 is SNEGSKA in the germline V gene (reference sequence). This CDR3 region has 14 residues. V lost 4 bases and J 2 bases, leaving 12 bases between the germline ends. The CDR3 sequence is CSAKTYRTGNTIYF. Here the CDR3 DNA reads TGCAGTGCTAAAACATACAGGACTGGAAACACCATATATTTT.

This clonotype was seen more than once but under ten times. This chain joins TRBV7-4 and TRBJ2-7; D is uncertain. The CDR3 is 10 residues long. Germline loops: CDR1 SGHVT, CDR2 SQSDAQ. Trimming left V 7 bases short and J 5 bases short, with 6 bases between. The DNA of the CDR3 is TGTGCCAGCATCGCGGACGAGCAGTACTTC. This sequence encodes CASIADEQYF.

Regarding this clonotype: A read error may produce the germline difference seen at one junction end. The chain recombines TRBV20-1 with TRBJ2-1; a weak D match, TRBD1 (6 bases). The V gene's germline CDR1 is DFQATT and CDR2 SNEGSKA (reference sequence). The CDR3 has 16 residues. The CDR3, as DNA: TGCTGTGCTCGTAACTTGGGGCAGGGGTTTTACAATGAGCAGTTCTTC. Translating it yields CCARNLGQGFYNEQFF.

This clonotype was seen a handful of times. The chain combines TRBV29-1 with TRBJ2-1, with 7 bases that match TRBD2. Looked up from germline, CDR1 is SQVTM and CDR2 is ANQGSEA. V shed 8 bases and J 0 bases; nucleotides not matched to a gene: 22. CDR3 size: 19 residues. The CDR3 here is CSLTSVQGSFPSSYNEQFF. Here the CDR3 DNA reads TGCAGCCTCACTAGCGTGCAGGGCTCCTTTCCAAGCTCCTACAATGAGCAGTTCTTC.

This chain links TRBV12-3 or TRBV12-4 with TRBJ1-2; TRBD1 matches 7 bases. The CDR3 sequence is 15 residues long. V lost 6 bases and J lost 1; bases outside the gene matches: 8. CDR3 coding DNA: TGTGCCAGCAGCCTGGGGGACAGCAGTAACTATGGCTACACCTTC. Protein product: CASSLGDSSNYGYTF.

Of note for this clonotype: A much larger clone differs from this one at a single base, so this may be a read error. The gene calls are TRBV5-6 and TRBJ2-1, with D perhaps matching TRBD1 (5 bases). Germline loops: CDR1 SGHDT, CDR2 YYEEEE. Between the trimmed V and J ends, which lost 0 bases and 1 base, there was a span of 5 bases. The CDR3 is made up of 14 amino acids. The CDR3 protein is CASSLDRSYNEQFF. The CDR3 DNA is TGTGCCAGCAGCTTGGACAGGTCCTACAATGAGCAGTTCTTC. Full variable domain (rest looked up from reference TRBV5-6 and TRBJ2-1): DAGVTQSPTHLIKTRGQQVTLRCSPKSGHDTVSWYQQALGQGPQFIFQYYEEEERQRGNFPDRFSGHQFPNYSSELNVNALLLGDSALYLCASSLDRSYNEQFFGPGTRLTVL.

J is TRBJ2-1 and V is TRBV4-1, with D maybe TRBD2 (6 bases). Germline-derived CDR1 and CDR2 are MGHRA and YSYEKL. This CDR3 is 15 amino acids long. The V gene lost 1 base and the J gene lost 6 bases, with 13 bases spanning the gap. CDR3 DNA sequence: TGCGCCAGCAGCCAAGCGACTAGTTTTAGCAATGAGCAGTTCTTC. Its translation is CASSQATSFSNEQFF.

The CDR3 DNA sequence: TGTGCCACCAGTGATAGGGGACAGGGGTCTAATACGCAGTATTTT. Translation gives CATSDRGQGSNTQYF. The chain uses TRBV24-1 and TRBJ2-3; TRBD1 aligns across 10 bases. The CDR3 extends over 15 amino acids. V shed 3 bases, J shed 7 bases, and the junction held 6 bases outside the gene matches. CDR1 is KGHDR, CDR2 SFDVKD, per germline.

This clonotype occurred a few times. The rearrangement links TRBV20-1 to TRBJ2-5; TRBD2 matches at 12 bases. Trimming cost V 0 bases and J 5 bases; bases outside gene matches: 4. The germline V gene encodes CDR1 DFQATT and CDR2 SNEGSKA (reference sequence). The CDR3 has 15 residues. In DNA form, the CDR3 reads TGCAGTGCTAGAGATTCCACTAGCGGGAGGGAGACCCAGTACTTC. It encodes CSARDSTSGRETQYF.

With respect to this clonotype: This may be a read error: a much more frequent sequence differs by one nucleotide. V gene TRBV10-3 combines with J gene TRBJ2-3; perhaps D is TRBD1 or TRBD2 (5 bases each). CDR3 length: 13 residues. The germline CDR1 and CDR2 sequences are ENHRY and SYGVKD. CDR3 region: CAISERGTGTQYF. CDR3 bases: TGTGCCATCAGTGAGCGGGGCACAGGTACGCAGTATTTT.